This T cell receptor (beta chain) was captured by sequencing in a study of shared clonotypes between healthy human individuals. Study findings and constraints: Clonotype sharing among donors likely depends on sequencing depth.

This table comes from immunoSEQ multiplex PCR, and its TCRdb copy is limited to in-frame clones, with some not included. The table records around 2.1 million clones, approximately 94% of them present only once. This clone appeared once. As yet, its antigen is unknown. Germline values: CDR1 LNHDA, CDR2 SQIVND (reference sequence). Deletions cut 3 bases from V and 0 bases from J, with 12 bases between. The length of the CDR3 is 15 residues. The specimen was naive CD4+ T cells sorted from blood. This sample's subset: CD45RA+ positively selected. The chain combines TRBV19 with TRBJ2-7; a weak D match, TRBD2 (6 bases). The clonotype originates from a man aged 18-30 years in good health. The CDR3 reads CASSMAQGGSYEQYF. For the CDR3, the DNA is TGTGCCAGTAGTATGGCTCAGGGAGGCTCCTACGAGCAGTACTTC.